Following are 19 T cell receptor beta chains from one sample sequenced in a study of early T cells in non-severe SARS-CoV-2 infection. One entry per CDR3 protein results from TCRdb running MiXCR on the 5' RACE reads. Among tens of thousands of distinct CDR3 sequences listed, over 12% were seen once. The source was whole blood, collected at baseline. The source is an adult who was a healthcare worker with PCR-confirmed SARS-CoV-2 infection or an uninfected control (not recorded which).

This clonotype occurred many times. The rearrangement links TRBV6-5 to TRBJ2-1; D might be TRBD1 or TRBD2, each matching 7 bases. Germline assignment: CDR1 MNHEY and CDR2 SVGAGI. V was cut by 0 bases and J by 8 bases, with 14 bases left in between. The CDR3 runs to 15 residues. The CDR3 bases are TGTGCCAGCAGTTACTCGCCCAGGGGGGGTTATGAGCAGTTCTTC. This gives the protein CASSYSPRGGYEQFF.

The genes are TRBV7-3 and TRBJ2-2; weak D call: TRBD2 (5 bases). This CDR3 comprises 18 residues. With 2 bases removed from V and 0 bases from J, the gap between germline ends came to 16 bases. Germline values: CDR1 SGHTA, CDR2 FQGTGA. Here the CDR3 DNA reads TGTGCCAGCAGCTTATCGGCTATCCGGGATACGAACACCGGGGAGCTGTTTTTT. Translation: CASSLSAIRDTNTGELFF.

This clonotype was counted a few times. The chain has TRBV20-1 and TRBJ1-3; a possible D gene is TRBD1 (6 bases). This CDR3 comprises 13 residues. From germline, CDR1 is DFQATT and CDR2 SNEGSKA (reference sequence). The CDR3 protein is CSVKGVGGNTIYF. The CDR3 DNA reads as TGCAGCGTAAAGGGGGTGGGAGGAAACACCATATATTTT.

This clonotype has a count of ten or more. The chain employs TRBV6-4 and TRBJ2-1; 11 nucleotides match TRBD2. The germline CDR1 and CDR2 sequences are MRHNA and SNTAGT. This CDR3 is 13 amino acids long. J gave up 8 bases and V 6 bases, and 3 bases lay outside the gene matches. CDR3 sequence reads: CASSLAGGHEQFF. The CDR3 nucleotides read TGTGCCAGCAGCCTAGCGGGAGGACATGAGCAGTTCTTC.

This clonotype is labeled medium-sized. The chain has TRBV6-1 and TRBJ2-3; D is ambiguous. CDR3 size: 13 residues. The germline V and J ends were trimmed by 5 bases and 6 bases, with 12 bases remaining between them. From germline, CDR1 is MNHNS and CDR2 SASEGT. The CDR3 protein is CASSFDAGDTQYF. CDR3 bases: TGTGCCAGCAGTTTCGACGCTGGGGATACGCAGTATTTT.

This clonotype was seen repeatedly, ten times or more. The J gene is TRBJ2-2, the V gene TRBV20-1; 9 bases agree with TRBD1. This CDR3 region has 15 residues. With V trimmed by 3 bases and J by 4 bases, 6 bases remained unmatched. The germline V gene encodes CDR1 DFQATT and CDR2 SNEGSKA (reference sequence). DNA for the CDR3: TGCAGTGCTAGGAAGACAGGGGGATCCACCGGGGAGCTGTTTTTT. It translates to CSARKTGGSTGELFF.

This clonotype was seen at least ten times. V is TRBV11-2 and J is TRBJ1-1, with no clear D. The CDR3 consists of 15 residues. V lost 4 bases to trimming and J lost 8 bases, with 20 bases between them. Germline CDR1 SGHAT, CDR2 FQNNGV. CDR3 in amino acids: CASSYGYRLLSEAFF. In DNA, the CDR3 is TGTGCCAGCAGCTATGGGTACAGACTTCTCTCCGAAGCTTTCTTT. Combining the CDR3 with reference TRBV11-2 and TRBJ1-1 gives the whole variable domain EAGVAQSPRYKIIEKRQSVAFWCNPISGHATLYWYQQILGQGPKLLIQFQNNGVVDDSQLPKDRFSAERLKGVDSTLKIQPAKLEDSAVYLCASSYGYRLLSEAFFGQGTRLTVV.

This clonotype has just a few counts. This sequence joins TRBV6-6 and TRBJ1-3; D unresolved. The CDR3 runs 11 residues. Germline V CDR1 and CDR2: MNHNY, SVGAGI (reference sequence). The V end lost 11 bases, the J end lost 0 bases, and 5 bases lay between the germline ends. The CDR3 bases are TGTGCCCACCACTCTGGAAACACCATATATTTT. Translated: CAHHSGNTIYF.

The chain recombines TRBV20-1 with TRBJ2-7; D uncertain. This CDR3 is 13 amino acids long. Trimming shortened V by 5 bases and J by 2 bases, and 13 bases separated the two germline ends. The V gene's germline CDR1 is DFQATT and CDR2 SNEGSKA (reference sequence). The CDR3 nucleotides read TGCAGTGCTCTCTCTAGGGAAACCTACGAGCAGTACTTC. Translation gives CSALSRETYEQYF.

The chain uses TRBV28 and TRBJ2-7, with 7 positions matching TRBD1. This CDR3 has 15 amino acids. The J segment lost 6 bases and the V segment lost 4 bases, leaving 12 bases of the junction unmatched. The V gene's germline CDR1 is MDHEN and CDR2 SYDVKM. CDR3 in amino acids: CASSSDRTTFGEQYF. The CDR3 DNA reads TGTGCCAGCAGTTCGGACAGGACGACGTTCGGCGAGCAGTACTTC.

This clonotype was seen a handful of times. The chain uses TRBV6-1 and TRBJ1-1; D gene unclear. There are 16 residues in the CDR3. Trimming removed 2 bases from V and 3 bases from J, with 16 bases in between. Germline V gene sequence: CDR1 MNHNS, CDR2 SASEGT. The CDR3 region has the DNA TGTGCCAGCAGTGAATTTGGGAACAGCTTTGACACTGAAGCTTTCTTT. Translated, it gives CASSEFGNSFDTEAFF.

The chain is built from TRBV6-6 and TRBJ2-7; possibly TRBD1 or TRBD2 for D (5 bases each). The CDR3 length is 14 residues. With 2 bases removed from V and 7 bases from J, the gap between germline ends came to 15 bases. In germline, CDR1 is MNHNY, CDR2 SVGAGI (reference sequence). CDR3 protein: CASSYLGTGGEQYF. The CDR3 DNA sequence: TGTGCCAGCAGTTACCTAGGGACGGGTGGAGAGCAGTACTTC.

This clonotype came up a few times. This chain uses TRBV4-1 with TRBJ2-1; no firm D call. V lost 2 bases and J lost 5, with 16 bases in between. Per germline, CDR1 MGHRA and CDR2 YSYEKL. This CDR3 comprises 16 residues. CDR3: CASSQRILARNNEQFF. The CDR3 coding sequence is TGCGCCAGCAGCCAAAGGATTTTGGCTAGGAACAATGAGCAGTTCTTC.

The J gene is TRBJ2-1, the V gene TRBV7-2, with a tentative D call TRBD2 (5 bases). The germline V and J ends were trimmed by 5 bases and 5 bases, with 10 bases remaining between them. Germline values: CDR1 SGHTA, CDR2 FQGNSA. This CDR3 has 13 residues. The CDR3 coding sequence is TGTGCCAGCAGCCTCCAGAGGGACAATGAGCAGTTCTTC. Translating it yields CASSLQRDNEQFF.

This clonotype has just a few counts. The rearrangement uses TRBV27 and TRBJ1-1; D unclear. V was trimmed by 3 bases and J by 4 bases, leaving 9 bases between them. Looked up from germline, CDR1 is MNHEY and CDR2 is SMNVEV (reference sequence). This CDR3 has 13 amino acids. CDR3 region: CASSLRSITEAFF. CDR3 DNA: TGTGCCAGCAGTTTGAGGAGTATCACTGAAGCTTTCTTT.

V usage is TRBV18 and J usage is TRBJ1-4; D remains ambiguous. Trimming shortened V by 1 base and J by 8 bases, and 14 bases separated the two germline ends. CDR1 KGHSH and CDR2 LQKENI come from the germline V gene. This CDR3 has 15 residues. This CDR3 reads CASSPRGVQGEKLFF. The DNA for the CDR3 is TGTGCCAGCTCACCACGGGGTGTTCAAGGCGAAAAACTGTTTTTT. Variable domain in full (rest from reference TRBV18 and TRBJ1-4): NAGVMQNPRHLVRRRGQEARLRCSPMKGHSHVYWYRQLPEEGLKFMVYLQKENIIDESGMPKERFSAEFPKEGPSILRIQQVVRGDSAAYFCASSPRGVQGEKLFFGSGTQLSVL.

Many counts were recorded for this clonotype. The chain is built from TRBV20-1 and TRBJ2-4, with unresolved D. This CDR3 contains 14 residues. Germline CDR1 and CDR2: DFQATT and SNEGSKA (reference sequence). The V gene lost 3 bases and the J gene lost 0 bases, with 9 bases spanning the gap. As DNA, the CDR3 is TGCAGTGCTAGTCCAGACCTAGCCAAAAACATTCAGTACTTC. Translated, it gives CSASPDLAKNIQYF.

This clonotype was recorded a few times. This chain uses TRBV7-9 with TRBJ1-5; D is uncertain. V lost 3 bases and J 7 bases, leaving 13 bases between the germline ends. Germline V CDR1 and CDR2: SEHNR, FQNEAQ (reference sequence). The CDR3 consists of 14 residues. DNA for the CDR3: TGTGCCAGCAGCTTTAGATCTCCTCGGCAGCCCCAGCATTTT. As protein: CASSFRSPRQPQHF.

This clonotype was seen only a few times. The rearrangement uses TRBV4-1 and TRBJ2-1, with TRBD2 matching over 7 bases. Germline V gene data show CDR1 as MGHRA and CDR2 as YSYEKL. With 4 bases clipped from V and 4 bases from J, the junction kept 10 bases outside the gene matches. The CDR3 has 16 amino acids. CDR3 protein: CASSPWAGAGYNEQFF. CDR3 bases: TGCGCCAGCAGCCCCTGGGCGGGAGCGGGGTACAATGAGCAGTTCTTC.